This passage covers 29 T cell receptor beta chains from one sample sequenced in a study of cytomegalovirus exposure and HLA in healthy donors. The primer mix had 60 Vbeta and 13 Jbeta primers. The method was immunoSEQ multiplex PCR; TCRdb's version includes in-frame clones alone and lacks a portion of them. The table records 98,000 or so clones, roughly 79% of them present only once. The specimen was PBMCs. The receptors were sampled from a man in his forties or fifties in good health and CMV-seronegative.

This clone occurred once. The chain combines TRBV7-2 with TRBJ2-7; possibly TRBD1 for D (6 bases). Per germline, CDR1 SGHTA and CDR2 FQGNSA. V shed 5 bases and J shed 2 bases, with 16 bases lying between them. This CDR3 has 15 residues. The CDR3 DNA is TGTGCCAGCAGCCCGGACAGTAATTTGGCCTACGAGCAGTACTTC. Protein: CASSPDSNLAYEQYF. Full variable domain (missing parts from reference TRBV7-2 and TRBJ2-7): GAGVSQSPSNKVTEKGKDVELRCDPISGHTALYWYRQSLGQGLEFLIYFQGNSAPDKSGLPSDRFSAERTGGSVSTLTIQRTQQEDSAVYLCASSPDSNLAYEQYFGPGTRLTVT.

There are a few counts of this clone. J is TRBJ2-7 and V is TRBV10-1, with 13 bases that match TRBD2. With 10 bases clipped from V and 7 bases from J, the junction kept 7 bases outside the gene matches. The CDR3 extends over 13 amino acids. Germline V gives CDR1 WNHNN, CDR2 SYGVQD (reference sequence). The CDR3 bases are TGCGCCACCGAGGGACTAGCGGGAAATGAGCAGTACTTC. It translates to CATEGLAGNEQYF.

In nucleotides, the CDR3 is TGTGCCAGCAGTAGGACAGGGGACTACGAGCAGTACTTC. Residues: CASSRTGDYEQYF. The chain combines TRBV27 with TRBJ2-7, with 9 bases matching TRBD1. The CDR3 contains 13 residues. The V gene's germline CDR1 is MNHEY and CDR2 SMNVEV (reference sequence). V gave up 5 bases and J gave up 3 bases; unmatched junction bases: 2.

The V gene is TRBV6-5, the J gene TRBJ1-2; TRBD1 is a possible D gene (5 bases). CDR1 and CDR2 from the germline V gene are MNHEY and SVGAGI. The CDR3 is 13 residues long. The V and J ends lost 8 bases and 2 bases respectively, with 12 bases between them. CDR3 sequence: CASLGDLNYGYTF. Here the CDR3 DNA reads TGTGCCAGCTTGGGGGACTTAAACTATGGCTACACCTTC.

Concerning this clone: One junction end does not reproduce the germline sequence, and a read error may be involved. The chain uses TRBV7-9 and TRBJ2-7; 10 bases fit TRBD1. The length of the CDR3 is 16 residues. Germline values: CDR1 SEHNR, CDR2 FQNEAQ (reference sequence). CDR3 DNA sequence: TGTTCCAGCAGCGGCCCGCGACAGGGGGCGAGGTACGAGCAGTACTTC. Translation gives CSSSGPRQGARYEQYF.

This clone was observed a few times. V is TRBV2 and J is TRBJ2-3; TRBD2 matches at 8 bases. With 9 bases clipped from V and 1 base from J, the junction kept 9 bases outside the gene matches. Germline values: CDR1 SNHLY, CDR2 FYNNEI. CDR3 length: 15 residues. The CDR3 DNA is TGTGCCAGGACCATCGGGGGGGCACGCACAGATACGCAGTATTTT. It specifies CARTIGGARTDTQYF.

The chain is built from TRBV7-9 and TRBJ1-5; TRBD1 is a possible D gene (6 bases). CDR1 is SEHNR and CDR2 is FQNEAQ in the germline V gene (reference sequence). Trimming removed 3 bases at V and 0 bases at J, with 12 bases between. The CDR3 consists of 16 residues. CDR3 nucleotides: TGTGCCAGCAGCTTGGGGACAAATTATAGCAATCAGCCCCAGCATTTT. It translates to CASSLGTNYSNQPQHF.

In nucleotides, the CDR3 is TGTGCCAGCAGGCCTAAAGGGGTTGGGGAGCAGTACTTC. Translated, it gives CASRPKGVGEQYF. V is TRBV28 and J is TRBJ2-7, with D perhaps TRBD1 (5 bases). The CDR3 contains 13 residues. V lost 6 bases and J lost 7, with 16 bases in between. CDR1 MDHEN and CDR2 SYDVKM come from the germline V gene.

In its sample, this clone was seen a few times. The CDR3 region has the DNA TGCGCCAGCAGCAGCACGACAGGGCGGAATACGCAGTATTTT. This translates into CASSSTTGRNTQYF. This rearrangement joins TRBV5-1 to TRBJ2-3, with 7 nucleotides matching TRBD1. The CDR3 is 14 residues long. The junction had 9 bases not matched to a gene; V was cut back by 4 bases and J by 7 bases. Germline loops: CDR1 SGHRS, CDR2 YFSETQ.

The rearrangement joins TRBV18 to TRBJ2-5; 7 bases map to TRBD1. The DNA end is a closer match to TRBJ2-7, so the J assignment may be wrong. CDR1 KGHSH and CDR2 LQKENI come from the germline V gene. The CDR3 length is 14 residues. This CDR3 is CASLQGRESYEQYF. In DNA, the CDR3 is TGTGCCAGCCTACAGGGGCGCGAATCCTACGAGCAGTACTTC.

The chain is built from TRBV5-6 and TRBJ1-2; 7 bases match TRBD1. Germline trimming cut 4 bases from V and 6 bases from J; bases unmatched to any gene: 12. The CDR3 runs to 15 residues. Germline V gene sequence: CDR1 SGHDT, CDR2 YYEEEE. CDR3 bases: TGTGCCAGCAGCAAGGACAGGTCGGGTCGGCATGGCTACACCTTC. Protein product: CASSKDRSGRHGYTF.

For this clone: The junction differs from germline at one of its ends, possibly a read error. CDR3 protein: CSSSSGSAGALTEAFF. DNA for the CDR3: TGTTCCAGCAGCTCCGGTTCGGCGGGGGCGCTCACTGAAGCTTTCTTT. The chain is built from TRBV7-9 and TRBJ1-1, with D perhaps TRBD1 (6 bases). The CDR3 sequence is 16 residues long. Germline-derived CDR1 and CDR2 are SEHNR and FQNEAQ (reference sequence).

V usage is TRBV7-6 and J usage is TRBJ2-7; 9 bases agree with TRBD2. V shed 3 bases, J shed 7 bases, and the junction held 10 bases outside the gene matches. Per the germline V gene, CDR1 is SGHVS and CDR2 is FNYEAQ. The CDR3 contains 15 residues. DNA for the CDR3: TGTGCCAGCAGCTTGATTAGCGGGAGTAAACTGGAGCAGTACTTC. Protein sequence: CASSLISGSKLEQYF.

The chain recombines TRBV18 with TRBJ2-4, with TRBD2 matching 8 bases. Germline lookup yields CDR1 KGHSH and CDR2 LQKENI. The CDR3 sequence is 15 residues long. V lost 2 bases, J lost 6 bases, and 6 bases stayed unmatched. The CDR3, as DNA: TGTGCCAGCTCACCAACACCGGGACTAGTAAACATTCAGTACTTC. It translates to CASSPTPGLVNIQYF.

Only a few counts were recorded for this clone. This chain links TRBV5-1 with TRBJ2-6; D remains ambiguous. Germline V gene sequence: CDR1 SGHRS, CDR2 YFSETQ. The V and J ends lost 0 bases and 7 bases respectively, with 5 bases between them. The CDR3 loop spans 13 amino acids. The CDR3 nucleotides are TGCGCCAGCAGCTTGGGACAAGCCAACGTCCTGACTTTC. This translates into CASSLGQANVLTF.

This chain uses TRBV5-1 with TRBJ2-7, with D unclear. This CDR3 is built from 12 residues. Germline values: CDR1 SGHRS, CDR2 YFSETQ. Trimming took 5 bases from V and 2 from J, leaving 8 bases between them. CDR3 amino acids: CASRWQAYEQYF. CDR3 DNA: TGCGCCAGCAGGTGGCAGGCCTACGAGCAGTACTTC.

This clone was seen once. The sample carries other DNA sequences with the same CDR3. The chain employs TRBV10-3 and TRBJ2-4, with D possibly TRBD2 on 5 matching bases. CDR1 and CDR2 from the germline V gene are ENHRY and SYGVKD. V lost 3 bases and J 3 bases, leaving 9 bases between the germline ends. The CDR3 length is 14 residues. CDR3 in amino acids: CAISDGVVKNIQYF. The CDR3 coding sequence is TGTGCCATCAGTGACGGGGTAGTCAAAAACATTCAGTACTTC.

The V gene is TRBV18, the J gene TRBJ2-7; D remains unclear. Trimming stripped 3 bases from V and 0 bases from J, with 9 bases between. The CDR3 totals 14 residues. Germline loops: CDR1 KGHSH, CDR2 LQKENI. CDR3 nucleotides: TGTGCCAGCTCACCTAAGCACTACTCCTACGAGCAGTACTTC. Protein: CASSPKHYSYEQYF.

The V gene is TRBV18, the J gene TRBJ1-3, with unresolved D. V lost 5 bases to trimming and J lost 3 bases, with 14 bases between them. Germline values: CDR1 KGHSH, CDR2 LQKENI. The CDR3 has 15 residues. DNA for the CDR3: TGTGCCAGCTCAAACCACGGGTCGTTTGGAAACACCATATATTTT. Translation gives CASSNHGSFGNTIYF.

The J gene is TRBJ2-3, the V gene TRBV5-4; maybe TRBD2 (6 bases). Germline V CDR1 and CDR2: SGHNT, YYREEE (reference sequence). CDR3 length: 14 amino acids. Trimming shortened V by 4 bases and J by 5 bases, and 14 bases separated the two germline ends. CDR3 amino acids: CASSRRGEEDTQYF. CDR3 nucleotide sequence: TGTGCCAGCAGCCGCCGCGGGGAGGAAGATACGCAGTATTTT. Together with reference TRBV5-4 and TRBJ2-3, the CDR3 gives the full variable domain: ETGVTQSPTHLIKTRGQQVTLRCSSQSGHNTVSWYQQALGQGPQFIFQYYREEENGRGNFPPRFSGLQFPNYSSELNVNALELDDSALYLCASSRRGEEDTQYFGPGTRLTVL.

This clone showed up just a few times. The chain uses TRBV19 and TRBJ1-2; D uncertain. Per germline, CDR1 LNHDA and CDR2 SQIVND (reference sequence). Trimming stripped 5 bases from V and 9 bases from J, with 10 bases between. This CDR3 has 11 amino acids. The chain's CDR3 is CASSELERYTF. CDR3 DNA: TGTGCCAGTAGTGAACTCGAGCGCTACACCTTC.

In DNA, the CDR3 is TGTGCCAGCCAAAGGACTAGCGGGGACACAGATACGCAGTATTTT. Translation gives CASQRTSGDTDTQYF. The chain uses TRBV2 and TRBJ2-3; 12 bases are a match to TRBD2. The CDR3 has 15 residues. The V gene's germline CDR1 is SNHLY and CDR2 FYNNEI. V shed 8 bases and J 2 bases; nucleotides not matched to a gene: 5.

V usage is TRBV28 and J usage is TRBJ1-1; a possible D gene is TRBD1 (6 bases). Germline loops: CDR1 MDHEN, CDR2 SYDVKM. CDR3 length: 12 residues. The V end lost 6 bases, the J end lost 11 bases, and 16 bases lay between the germline ends. CDR3 region: CASSSGTRTAFF. CDR3 sequence (DNA): TGTGCCAGCAGCTCCGGGACAAGAACGGCTTTCTTT. Complete variable domain (other parts from reference TRBV28 and TRBJ1-1): DVKVTQSSRYLVKRTGEKVFLECVQDMDHENMFWYRQDPGLGLRLIYFSYDVKMKEKGDIPEGYSVSREKKERFSLILESASTNQTSMYLCASSSGTRTAFFGQGTRLTVV.

V is TRBV9 and J is TRBJ1-3; TRBD1 agrees at 7 bases. V shed 2 bases and J 0 bases; nucleotides not matched to a gene: 8. This CDR3 is built from 17 residues. Germline V gene lookup returns CDR1 SGDLS and CDR2 YYNGEE. This CDR3 is CASSVGIGTVSGNTIYF. The CDR3 DNA reads TGTGCCAGCAGCGTCGGGATTGGGACAGTCTCTGGAAACACCATATATTTT.

This rearrangement joins TRBV7-2 to TRBJ2-5, with a tentative D call TRBD2 (6 bases). CDR1 SGHTA and CDR2 FQGNSA come from the germline V gene. Between the trimmed V and J ends, which lost 2 bases and 4 bases, there was a span of 26 bases. This CDR3 is 19 amino acids long. DNA for the CDR3: TGTGCCAGCAGCTTATCCTTACGGGATCGACCGACCGGGGGAGAGACCCAGTACTTC. It encodes CASSLSLRDRPTGGETQYF.

The chain recombines TRBV5-8 with TRBJ2-1; 11 nucleotides line up with TRBD2. Germline CDR1 and CDR2: SGHTS and YDEGEE. The CDR3 has 16 residues. The V gene end was trimmed by 4 bases and the J gene end by 5 bases; junction bases not matched to a gene: 8. CDR3 residues: CASSPRTSGRHNEQFF. CDR3 coding DNA: TGTGCCAGCAGCCCCCGGACTAGCGGGCGTCACAATGAGCAGTTCTTC.

V usage is TRBV2 and J usage is TRBJ1-1; possible D gene TRBD1, 6 bases. Looked up from germline, CDR1 is SNHLY and CDR2 is FYNNEI. V gave up 6 bases and J gave up 8 bases, with 10 bases separating them. The CDR3 runs 11 residues. CDR3 sequence (DNA): TGTGCCAGCAGGTTGAGGGGGGAAGCTTTCTTT. It specifies CASRLRGEAFF.

The chain couples TRBV6-4 to TRBJ2-1, with D perhaps TRBD1 (6 bases). This CDR3 is 14 amino acids long. Trimming cost V 3 bases and J 1 base, with 7 bases left between them. The germline gives CDR1 MRHNA, CDR2 SNTAGT. In DNA, the CDR3 is TGTGCCAGCAGTGAAGGGGGTTCCTACAATGAGCAGTTCTTC. Amino acid sequence: CASSEGGSYNEQFF.

This clone appeared a few times. The chain couples TRBV19 to TRBJ2-6; D ambiguous. CDR3 length: 15 residues. Looked up from germline, CDR1 is LNHDA and CDR2 is SQIVND (reference sequence). V gave up 3 bases and J gave up 0 bases, with 6 bases separating them. CDR3 bases: TGTGCCAGTAGTATTGCCAGCTCTGGGGCCAACGTCCTGACTTTC. This sequence encodes CASSIASSGANVLTF.